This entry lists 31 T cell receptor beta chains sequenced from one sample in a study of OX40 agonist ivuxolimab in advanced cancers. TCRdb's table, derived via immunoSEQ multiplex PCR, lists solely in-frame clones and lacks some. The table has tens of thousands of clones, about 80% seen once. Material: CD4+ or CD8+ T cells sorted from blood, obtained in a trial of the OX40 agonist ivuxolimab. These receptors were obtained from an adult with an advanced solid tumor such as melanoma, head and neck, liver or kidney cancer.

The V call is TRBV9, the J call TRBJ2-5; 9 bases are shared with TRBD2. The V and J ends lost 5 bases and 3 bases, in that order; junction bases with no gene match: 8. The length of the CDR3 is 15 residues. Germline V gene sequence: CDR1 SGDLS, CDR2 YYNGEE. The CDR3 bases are TGTGCCAGCAGTGGTGCGGGGGGGGTCAAAGAGACCCAGTACTTC. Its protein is CASSGAGGVKETQYF.

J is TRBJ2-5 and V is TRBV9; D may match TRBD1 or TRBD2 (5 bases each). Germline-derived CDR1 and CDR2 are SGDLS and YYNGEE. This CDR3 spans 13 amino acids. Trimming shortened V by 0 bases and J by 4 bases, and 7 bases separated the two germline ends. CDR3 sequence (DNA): TGTGCCAGCAGCGTAGCTGGGGGAGAGACCCAGTACTTC. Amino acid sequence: CASSVAGGETQYF.

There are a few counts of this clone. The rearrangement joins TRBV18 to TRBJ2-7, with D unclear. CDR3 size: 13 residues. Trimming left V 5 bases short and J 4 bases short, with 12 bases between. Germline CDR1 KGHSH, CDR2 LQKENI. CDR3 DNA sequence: TGTGCCAGCTCATCCCAGGACCGATACGAGCAGTACTTC. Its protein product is CASSSQDRYEQYF.

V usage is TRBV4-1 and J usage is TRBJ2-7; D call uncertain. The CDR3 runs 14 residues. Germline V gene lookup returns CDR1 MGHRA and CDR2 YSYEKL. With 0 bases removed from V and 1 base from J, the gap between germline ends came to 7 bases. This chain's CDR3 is CASSQERVSYEQYF. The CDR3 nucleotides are TGCGCCAGCAGCCAAGAAAGGGTTTCCTACGAGCAGTACTTC.

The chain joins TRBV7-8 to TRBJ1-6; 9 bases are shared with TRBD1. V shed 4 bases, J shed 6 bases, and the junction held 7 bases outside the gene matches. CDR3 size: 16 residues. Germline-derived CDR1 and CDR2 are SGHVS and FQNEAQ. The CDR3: CASSSQQGAINSPLHF. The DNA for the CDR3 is TGTGCCAGCAGCTCGCAACAGGGGGCCATTAATTCACCCCTCCACTTT.

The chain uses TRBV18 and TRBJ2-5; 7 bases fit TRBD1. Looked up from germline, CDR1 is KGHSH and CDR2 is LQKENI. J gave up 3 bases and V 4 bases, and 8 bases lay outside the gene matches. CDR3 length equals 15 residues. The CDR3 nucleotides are TGTGCCAGCTCACTAACAGGGGCCCCGAAAGAGACCCAGTACTTC. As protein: CASSLTGAPKETQYF.

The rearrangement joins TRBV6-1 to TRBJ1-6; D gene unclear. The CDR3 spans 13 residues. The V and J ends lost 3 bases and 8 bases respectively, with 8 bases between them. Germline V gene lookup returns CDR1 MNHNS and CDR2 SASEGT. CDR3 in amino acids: CASSEVPYSPLHF. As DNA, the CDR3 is TGTGCCAGCAGTGAGGTGCCTTATTCACCCCTCCACTTT.

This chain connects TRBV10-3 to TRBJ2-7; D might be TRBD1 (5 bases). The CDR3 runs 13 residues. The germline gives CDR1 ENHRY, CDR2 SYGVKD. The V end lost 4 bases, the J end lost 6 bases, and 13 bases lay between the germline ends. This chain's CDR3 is CAISGFIRGEQYF. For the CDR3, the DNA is TGTGCCATCAGTGGGTTTATAAGGGGCGAGCAGTACTTC.

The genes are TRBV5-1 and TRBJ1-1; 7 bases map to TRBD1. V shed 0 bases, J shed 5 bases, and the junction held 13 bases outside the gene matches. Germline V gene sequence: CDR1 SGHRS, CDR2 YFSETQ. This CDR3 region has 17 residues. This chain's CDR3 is CASSLGQGINRGTEAFF. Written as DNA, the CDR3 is TGCGCCAGCAGCTTGGGACAGGGTATAAATCGAGGAACTGAAGCTTTCTTT.

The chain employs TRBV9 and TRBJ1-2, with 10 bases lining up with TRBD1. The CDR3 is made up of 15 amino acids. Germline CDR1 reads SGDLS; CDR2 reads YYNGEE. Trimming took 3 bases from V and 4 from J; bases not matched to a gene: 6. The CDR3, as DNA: TGTGCCAGCAGCGCCGGGACAGGGGCCTCCTATGGCTACACCTTC. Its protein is CASSAGTGASYGYTF.

The CDR3 here is CASQRRAEAFF. Written as DNA, the CDR3 is TGTGCCAGCCAGAGACGGGCTGAAGCTTTCTTT. This chain connects TRBV6-5 to TRBJ1-1; D is uncertain. Germline V lookup: CDR1 MNHEY, CDR2 SVGAGI. This CDR3 comprises 11 residues. Trimming took 8 bases from V and 6 from J, leaving 10 bases between them.

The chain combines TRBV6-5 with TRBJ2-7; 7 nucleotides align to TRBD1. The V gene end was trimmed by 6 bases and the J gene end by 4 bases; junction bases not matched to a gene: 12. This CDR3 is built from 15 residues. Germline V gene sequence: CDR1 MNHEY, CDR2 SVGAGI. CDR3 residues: CASRRGQASGYEQYF. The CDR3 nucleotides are TGTGCCAGCAGGCGAGGACAGGCCTCCGGGTACGAGCAGTACTTC.

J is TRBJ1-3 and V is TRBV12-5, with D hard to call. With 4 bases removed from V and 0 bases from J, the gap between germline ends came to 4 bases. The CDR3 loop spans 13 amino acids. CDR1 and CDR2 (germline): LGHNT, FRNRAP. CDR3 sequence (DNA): TGTGCTAGTGGTTACTACTCTGGAAACACCATATATTTT. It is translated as CASGYYSGNTIYF.

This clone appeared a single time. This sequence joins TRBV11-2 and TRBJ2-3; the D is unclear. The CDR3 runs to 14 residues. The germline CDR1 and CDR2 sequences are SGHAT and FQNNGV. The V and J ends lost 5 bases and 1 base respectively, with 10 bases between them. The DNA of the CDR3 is TGTGCCAGCAGCCCCCACCGGGGCACAGATACGCAGTATTTT. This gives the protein CASSPHRGTDTQYF. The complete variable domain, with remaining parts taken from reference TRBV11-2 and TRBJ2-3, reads EAGVAQSPRYKIIEKRQSVAFWCNPISGHATLYWYQQILGQGPKLLIQFQNNGVVDDSQLPKDRFSAERLKGVDSTLKIQPAKLEDSAVYLCASSPHRGTDTQYFGPGTRLTVL.

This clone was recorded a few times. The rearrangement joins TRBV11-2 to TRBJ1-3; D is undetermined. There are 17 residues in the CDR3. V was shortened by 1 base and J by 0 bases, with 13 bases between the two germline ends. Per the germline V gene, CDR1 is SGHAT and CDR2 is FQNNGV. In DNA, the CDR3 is TGTGCCAGCAGCTTAGGGTTTAAGGGAAGCTCTGGAAACACCATATATTTT. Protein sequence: CASSLGFKGSSGNTIYF.

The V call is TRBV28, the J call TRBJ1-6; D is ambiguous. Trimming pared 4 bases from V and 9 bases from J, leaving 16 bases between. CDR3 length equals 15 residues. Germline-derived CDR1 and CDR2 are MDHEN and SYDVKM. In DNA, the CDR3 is TGTGCCAGCAGTTCCCCCCTTGCCCAGTCTTCACCCCTCCACTTT. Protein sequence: CASSSPLAQSSPLHF.

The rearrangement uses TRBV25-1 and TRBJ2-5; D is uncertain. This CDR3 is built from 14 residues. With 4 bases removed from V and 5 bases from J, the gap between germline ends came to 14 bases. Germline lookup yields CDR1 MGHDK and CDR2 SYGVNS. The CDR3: CASSGPGIVETQYF. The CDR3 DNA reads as TGTGCCAGCAGTGGCCCAGGCATTGTGGAGACCCAGTACTTC.

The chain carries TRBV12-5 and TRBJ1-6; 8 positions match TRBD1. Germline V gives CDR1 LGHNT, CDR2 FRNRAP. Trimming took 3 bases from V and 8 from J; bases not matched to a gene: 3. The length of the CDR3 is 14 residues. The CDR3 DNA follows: TGTGCTAGTGGTTTATCAGGGGGCGATTCACCCCTCCACTTT. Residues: CASGLSGGDSPLHF. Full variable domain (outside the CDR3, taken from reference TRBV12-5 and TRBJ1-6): DARVTQTPRHKVTEMGQEVTMRCQPILGHNTVFWYRQTMMQGLELLAYFRNRAPLDDSGMPKDRFSAEMPDATLATLKIQPSEPRDSAVYFCASGLSGGDSPLHFGNGTRLTVT.

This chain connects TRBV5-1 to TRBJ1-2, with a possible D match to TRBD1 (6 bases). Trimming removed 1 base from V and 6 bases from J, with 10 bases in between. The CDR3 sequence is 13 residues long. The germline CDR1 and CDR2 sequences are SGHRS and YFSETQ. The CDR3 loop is CASSLQGMDGYTF. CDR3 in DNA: TGCGCCAGCAGCTTGCAGGGGATGGATGGCTACACCTTC.

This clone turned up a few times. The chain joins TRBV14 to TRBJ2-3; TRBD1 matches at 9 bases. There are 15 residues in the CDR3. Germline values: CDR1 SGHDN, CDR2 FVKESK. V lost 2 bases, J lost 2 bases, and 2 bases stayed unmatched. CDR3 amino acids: CASSQRTGVTDTQYF. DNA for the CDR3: TGTGCCAGCAGCCAAAGGACAGGGGTCACAGATACGCAGTATTTT.

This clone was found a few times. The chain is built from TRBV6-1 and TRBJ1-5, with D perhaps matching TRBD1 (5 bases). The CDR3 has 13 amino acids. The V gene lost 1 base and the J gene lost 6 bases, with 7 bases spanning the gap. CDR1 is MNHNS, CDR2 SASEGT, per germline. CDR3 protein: CASSEGTTQPQHF. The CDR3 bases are TGTGCCAGCAGTGAAGGGACAACTCAGCCCCAGCATTTT.

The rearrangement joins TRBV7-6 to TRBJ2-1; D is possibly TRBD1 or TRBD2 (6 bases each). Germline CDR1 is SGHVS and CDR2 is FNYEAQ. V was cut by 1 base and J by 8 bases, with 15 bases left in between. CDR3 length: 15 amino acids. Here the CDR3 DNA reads TGTGCCAGCAGCTTAGATAGGGGGGCCCGGGATGAGCAGTTCTTC. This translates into CASSLDRGARDEQFF.

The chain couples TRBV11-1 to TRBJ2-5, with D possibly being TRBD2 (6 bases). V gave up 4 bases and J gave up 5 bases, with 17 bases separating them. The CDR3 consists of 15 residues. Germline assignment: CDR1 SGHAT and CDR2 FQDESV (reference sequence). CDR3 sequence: CASSYPIGGFETQYF. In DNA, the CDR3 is TGTGCCAGCAGCTATCCGATCGGGGGATTTGAGACCCAGTACTTC.

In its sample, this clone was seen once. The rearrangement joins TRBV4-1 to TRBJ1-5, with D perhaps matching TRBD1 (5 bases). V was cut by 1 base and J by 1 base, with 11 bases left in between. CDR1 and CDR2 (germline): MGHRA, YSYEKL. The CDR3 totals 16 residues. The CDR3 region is CASSQAERGSNQPQHF. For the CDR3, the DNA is TGCGCCAGCAGCCAAGCGGAAAGGGGAAGCAATCAGCCCCAGCATTTT.

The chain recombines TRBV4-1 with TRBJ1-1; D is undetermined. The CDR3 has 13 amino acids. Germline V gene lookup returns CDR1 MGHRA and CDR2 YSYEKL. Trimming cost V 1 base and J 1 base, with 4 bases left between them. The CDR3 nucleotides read TGCGCCAGCAGCCAAGGTGCGAACACTGAAGCTTTCTTT. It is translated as CASSQGANTEAFF.

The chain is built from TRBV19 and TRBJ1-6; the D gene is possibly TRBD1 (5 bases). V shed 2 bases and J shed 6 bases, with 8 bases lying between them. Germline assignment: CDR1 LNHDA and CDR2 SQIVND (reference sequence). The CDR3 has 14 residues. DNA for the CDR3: TGTGCCAGTAGTATACAGGGTACTAATTCACCCCTCCACTTT. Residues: CASSIQGTNSPLHF.

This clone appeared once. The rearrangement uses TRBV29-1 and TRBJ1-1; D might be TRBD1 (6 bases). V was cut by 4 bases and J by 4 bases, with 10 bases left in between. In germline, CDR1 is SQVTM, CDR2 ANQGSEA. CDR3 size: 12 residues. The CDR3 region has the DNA TGCAGCGTTGTACCCAGGGGCACTGAAGCTTTCTTT. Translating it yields CSVVPRGTEAFF.

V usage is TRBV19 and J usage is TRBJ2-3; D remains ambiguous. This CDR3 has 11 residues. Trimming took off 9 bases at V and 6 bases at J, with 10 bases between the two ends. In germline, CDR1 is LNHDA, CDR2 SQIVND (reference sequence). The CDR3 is CASRLGDTQYF. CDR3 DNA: TGTGCCAGCCGCCTGGGGGATACGCAGTATTTT.

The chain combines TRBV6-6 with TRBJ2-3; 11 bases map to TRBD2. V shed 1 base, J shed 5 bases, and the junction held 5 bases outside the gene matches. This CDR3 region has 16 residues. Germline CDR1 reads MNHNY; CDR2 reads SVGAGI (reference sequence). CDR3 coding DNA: TGTGCCAGCAGTTACTTTAGCGGGGGGGCCGTAGATACGCAGTATTTT. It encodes CASSYFSGGAVDTQYF.

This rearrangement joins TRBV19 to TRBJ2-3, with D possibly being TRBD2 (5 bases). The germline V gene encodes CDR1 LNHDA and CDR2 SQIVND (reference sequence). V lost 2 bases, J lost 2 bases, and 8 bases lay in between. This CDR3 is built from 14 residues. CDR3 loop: CASSIQRPTDTQYF. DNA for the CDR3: TGTGCCAGTAGTATACAGCGGCCCACAGATACGCAGTATTTT.

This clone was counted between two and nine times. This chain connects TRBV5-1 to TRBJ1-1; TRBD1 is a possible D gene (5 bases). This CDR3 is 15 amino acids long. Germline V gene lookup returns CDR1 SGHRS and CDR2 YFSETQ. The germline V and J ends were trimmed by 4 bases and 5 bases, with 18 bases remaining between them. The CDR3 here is CASSPGPRAGTEAFF. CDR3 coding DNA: TGCGCCAGCAGCCCTGGGCCCAGGGCGGGAACTGAAGCTTTCTTT.